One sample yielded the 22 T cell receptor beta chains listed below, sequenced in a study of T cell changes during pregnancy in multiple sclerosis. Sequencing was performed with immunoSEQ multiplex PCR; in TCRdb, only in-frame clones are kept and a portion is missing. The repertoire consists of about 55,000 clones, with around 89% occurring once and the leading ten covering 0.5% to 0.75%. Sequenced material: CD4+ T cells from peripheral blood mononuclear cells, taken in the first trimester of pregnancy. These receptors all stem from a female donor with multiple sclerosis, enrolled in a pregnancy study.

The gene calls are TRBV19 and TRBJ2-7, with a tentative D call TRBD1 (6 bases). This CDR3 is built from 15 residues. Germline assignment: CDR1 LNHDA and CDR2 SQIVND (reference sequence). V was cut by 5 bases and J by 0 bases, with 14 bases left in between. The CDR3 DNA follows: TGTGCCAGTAGTCCTGGGCAGGGGCTCTCCTACGAGCAGTACTTC. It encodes CASSPGQGLSYEQYF. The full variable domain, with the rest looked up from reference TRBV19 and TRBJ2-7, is DGGITQSPKYLFRKEGQNVTLSCEQNLNHDAMYWYRQDPGQGLRLIYYSQIVNDFQKGDIAEGYSVSREKKESFPLTVTSAQKNPTAFYLCASSPGQGLSYEQYFGPGTRLTVT.

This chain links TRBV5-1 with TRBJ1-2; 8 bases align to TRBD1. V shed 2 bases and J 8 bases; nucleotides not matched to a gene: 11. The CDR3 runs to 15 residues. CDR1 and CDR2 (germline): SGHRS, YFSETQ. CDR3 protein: CASSLEGQGSGGYTF. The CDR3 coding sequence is TGCGCCAGCAGCTTAGAAGGACAGGGTTCCGGAGGCTACACCTTC.

The CDR3 loop reads CASSVIRGSGAFF. CDR3 coding DNA: TGTGCCAGCAGCGTTATCAGGGGCTCGGGAGCTTTCTTT. V is TRBV11-3 and J is TRBJ1-1; D might be TRBD1 (6 bases). The V gene lost 5 bases and the J gene lost 10 bases, with 17 bases spanning the gap. Germline V gene lookup returns CDR1 SGHNT and CDR2 YENEEA. CDR3 length: 13 amino acids.

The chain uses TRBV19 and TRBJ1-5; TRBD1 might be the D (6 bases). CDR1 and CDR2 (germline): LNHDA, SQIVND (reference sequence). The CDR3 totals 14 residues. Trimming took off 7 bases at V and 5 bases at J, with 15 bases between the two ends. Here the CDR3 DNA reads TGTGCCAGTAACAACCGAGGGGGGGATCAGCCCCAGCATTTT. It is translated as CASNNRGGDQPQHF.

This CDR3 reads CASSWTGPNTEAFF. The CDR3 DNA follows: TGTGCCAGCAGCTGGACAGGACCAAACACTGAAGCTTTCTTT. V and J are TRBV6-5 and TRBJ1-1; the match to TRBD1 covers 7 bases. CDR1 is MNHEY, CDR2 SVGAGI, per germline. The CDR3 is 14 residues long. The junction had 6 bases not matched to a gene; V was cut back by 6 bases and J by 2 bases.

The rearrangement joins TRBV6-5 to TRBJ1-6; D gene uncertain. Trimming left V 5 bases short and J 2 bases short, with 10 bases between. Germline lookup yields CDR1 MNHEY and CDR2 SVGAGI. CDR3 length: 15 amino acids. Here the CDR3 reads CASSTGRTYNSPLHF. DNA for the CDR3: TGTGCCAGCAGTACCGGGAGAACCTATAATTCACCCCTCCACTTT.

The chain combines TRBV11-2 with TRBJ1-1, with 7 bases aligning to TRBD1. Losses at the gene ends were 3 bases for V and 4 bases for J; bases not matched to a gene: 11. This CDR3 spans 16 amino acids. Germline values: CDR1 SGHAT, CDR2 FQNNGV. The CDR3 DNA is TGTGCCAGCAGCTTTAGGCGACAGGGAGGAGGCACTGAAGCTTTCTTT. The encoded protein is CASSFRRQGGGTEAFF. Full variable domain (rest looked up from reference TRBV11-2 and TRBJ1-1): EAGVAQSPRYKIIEKRQSVAFWCNPISGHATLYWYQQILGQGPKLLIQFQNNGVVDDSQLPKDRFSAERLKGVDSTLKIQPAKLEDSAVYLCASSFRRQGGGTEAFFGQGTRLTVV.

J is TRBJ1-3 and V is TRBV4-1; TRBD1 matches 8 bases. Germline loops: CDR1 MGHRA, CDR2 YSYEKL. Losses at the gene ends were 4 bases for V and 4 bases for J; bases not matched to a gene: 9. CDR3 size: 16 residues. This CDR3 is CASSLAGGAFGNTIYF. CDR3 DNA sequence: TGCGCCAGCAGCCTTGCAGGGGGCGCATTCGGAAACACCATATATTTT.

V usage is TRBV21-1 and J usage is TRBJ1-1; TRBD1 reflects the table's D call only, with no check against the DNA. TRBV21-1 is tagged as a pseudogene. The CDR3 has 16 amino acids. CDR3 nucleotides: TGTGCCAGCAGCTCCCGACGACAGGTGCTAAACACTGAAGCTTTCTTT. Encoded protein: CASSSRRQVLNTEAFF.

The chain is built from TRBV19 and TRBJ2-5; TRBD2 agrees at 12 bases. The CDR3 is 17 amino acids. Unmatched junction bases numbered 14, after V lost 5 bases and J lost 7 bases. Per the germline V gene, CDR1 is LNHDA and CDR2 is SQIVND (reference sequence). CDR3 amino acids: CASSLTSGSTRIGTQYF. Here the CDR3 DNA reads TGTGCCAGTAGTCTGACTAGCGGGAGCACCCGGATTGGGACCCAGTACTTC.

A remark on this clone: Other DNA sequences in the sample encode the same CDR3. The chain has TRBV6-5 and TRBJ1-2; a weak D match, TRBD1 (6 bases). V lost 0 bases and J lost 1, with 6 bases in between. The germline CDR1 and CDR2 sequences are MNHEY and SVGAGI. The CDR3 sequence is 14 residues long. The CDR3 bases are TGTGCCAGCAGTTACTCAGGGGGTAACTATGGCTACACCTTC. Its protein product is CASSYSGGNYGYTF.

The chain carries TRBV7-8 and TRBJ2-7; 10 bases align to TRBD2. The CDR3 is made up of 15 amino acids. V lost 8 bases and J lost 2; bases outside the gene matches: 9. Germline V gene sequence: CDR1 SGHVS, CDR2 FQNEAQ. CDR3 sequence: CASQRIAGGTYEQYF. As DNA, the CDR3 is TGTGCCAGCCAGCGGATAGCGGGGGGAACCTACGAGCAGTACTTC.

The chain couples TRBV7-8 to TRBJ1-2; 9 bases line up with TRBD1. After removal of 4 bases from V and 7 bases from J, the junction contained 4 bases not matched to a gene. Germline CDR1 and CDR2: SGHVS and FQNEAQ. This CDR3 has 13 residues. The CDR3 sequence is CASSWDREAGYTF. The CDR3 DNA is TGTGCCAGCAGCTGGGACAGGGAAGCTGGCTACACCTTC.

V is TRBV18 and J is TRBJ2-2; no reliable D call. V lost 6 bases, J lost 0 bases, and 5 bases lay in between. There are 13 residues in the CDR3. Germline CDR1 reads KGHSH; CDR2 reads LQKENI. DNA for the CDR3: TGTGCCAGCTCGGCCACGAACACCGGGGAGCTGTTTTTT. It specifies CASSATNTGELFF.

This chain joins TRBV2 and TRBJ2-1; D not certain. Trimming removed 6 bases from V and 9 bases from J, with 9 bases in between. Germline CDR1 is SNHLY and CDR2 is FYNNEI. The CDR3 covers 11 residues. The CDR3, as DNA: TGTGCCAGCAGCCTAGGTAGTGAGCAGTTCTTC. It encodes CASSLGSEQFF.

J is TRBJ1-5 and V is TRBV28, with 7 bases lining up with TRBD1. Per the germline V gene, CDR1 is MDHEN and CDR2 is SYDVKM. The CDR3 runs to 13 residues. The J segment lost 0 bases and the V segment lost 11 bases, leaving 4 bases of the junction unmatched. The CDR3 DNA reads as TGTGCCGCGGACAGGACTAGCAATCAGCCCCAGCATTTT. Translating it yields CAADRTSNQPQHF.

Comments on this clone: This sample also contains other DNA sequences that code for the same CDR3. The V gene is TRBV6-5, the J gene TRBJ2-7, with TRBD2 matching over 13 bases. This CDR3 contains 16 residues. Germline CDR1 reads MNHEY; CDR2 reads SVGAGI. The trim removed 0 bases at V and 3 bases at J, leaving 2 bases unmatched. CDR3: CASSYSGLAGSYEQYF. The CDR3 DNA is TGTGCCAGCAGTTACTCGGGACTAGCGGGAAGCTACGAGCAGTACTTC.

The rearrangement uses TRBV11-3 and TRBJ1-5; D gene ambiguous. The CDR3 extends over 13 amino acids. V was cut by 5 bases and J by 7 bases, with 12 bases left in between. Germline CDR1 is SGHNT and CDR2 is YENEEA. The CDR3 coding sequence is TGTGCCAGCAGCGCCGAGGCGGGCCAGCCCCAGCATTTT. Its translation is CASSAEAGQPQHF. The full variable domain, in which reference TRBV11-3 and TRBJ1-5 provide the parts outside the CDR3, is EAGVVQSPRYKIIEKKQPVAFWCNPISGHNTLYWYLQNLGQGPELLIRYENEEAVDDSQLPKDRFSAERLKGVDSTLKIQPAELGDSAVYLCASSAEAGQPQHFGDGTRLSIL.

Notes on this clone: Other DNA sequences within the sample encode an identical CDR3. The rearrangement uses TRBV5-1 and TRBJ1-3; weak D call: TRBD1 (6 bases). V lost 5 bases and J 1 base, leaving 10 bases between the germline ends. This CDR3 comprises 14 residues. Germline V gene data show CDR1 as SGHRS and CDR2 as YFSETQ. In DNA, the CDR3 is TGCGCCAGCAGACTTACAGGGTCTGGAAACACCATATATTTT. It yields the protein CASRLTGSGNTIYF. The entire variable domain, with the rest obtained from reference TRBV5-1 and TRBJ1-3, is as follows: KAGVTQTPRYLIKTRGQQVTLSCSPISGHRSVSWYQQTPGQGLQFLFEYFSETQRNKGNFPGRFSGRQFSNSRSEMNVSTLELGDSALYLCASRLTGSGNTIYFGEGSWLTVV.

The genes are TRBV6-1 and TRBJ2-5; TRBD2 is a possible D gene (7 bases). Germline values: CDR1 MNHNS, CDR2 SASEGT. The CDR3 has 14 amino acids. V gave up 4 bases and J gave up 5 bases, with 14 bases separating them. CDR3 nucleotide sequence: TGTGCCAGCAGTGTACCGGGGGGCTGGGAGACCCAGTACTTC. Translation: CASSVPGGWETQYF.

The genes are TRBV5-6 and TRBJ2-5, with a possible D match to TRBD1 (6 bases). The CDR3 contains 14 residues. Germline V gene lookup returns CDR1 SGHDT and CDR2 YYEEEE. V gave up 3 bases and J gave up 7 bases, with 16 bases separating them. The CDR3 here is CASSWHRVEVTQYF. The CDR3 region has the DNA TGTGCCAGCAGCTGGCACAGGGTAGAAGTGACCCAGTACTTC.

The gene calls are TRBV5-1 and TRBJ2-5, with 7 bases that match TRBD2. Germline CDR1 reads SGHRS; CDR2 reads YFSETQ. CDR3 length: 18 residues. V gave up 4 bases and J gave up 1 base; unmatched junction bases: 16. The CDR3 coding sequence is TGCGCCAGCAGCGTGATAGGGACTACTGTTCCTGGCCAAGAGACCCAGTACTTC. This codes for CASSVIGTTVPGQETQYF.